This T cell receptor beta chain is from a study of T cell responses to AZD1222 COVID-19 vaccine (dated by TCRdb to the early 2020s). Background for the entire study: TCR sequencing covered roughly 230 trial participants: 200 to 220 given two doses of AZD1222 and around 26 given two doses of MenACWY control vaccine. Trial participants were enrolled by age into 18-55, 56-69 and 70-plus year subgroups, with 148, 28 and 57 TCR-sequenced participants respectively. The investigation overall reported the following: Only six AZD1222 recipients were SARS-CoV-2 seropositive at baseline, limiting conclusions about previously exposed vaccinees. The 56-69-year group was small, and its depth increase did not reach significance, likely because of low power. Most participants were white British and females outnumbered males, and the authors suggested that clonal diversity may have been underestimated. The whole spike protein was spanned by vaccine-associated CD4 TCRs, and dominant responses were seen in regions 160-218 and 743-854. No day 14 peak-response samples were available, so repertoires were characterized only after the peak T cell response. Nearly half of unique spike-specific TCRs reportedly recognized epitopes outside regions mutated in the B.1.351 and B.1.1.7 variants. After two AZD1222 doses, both the breadth and the depth of spike-specific TCRs were significantly higher than at day 0 and than in MenACWY recipients.

For this clone: Its antigen is unknown. The sample holds no much larger clone one base away, and base qualities are not on file.

The time point label corresponds to: baseline before first vaccination. In the paper's terms, the treatment or condition label means: meningococcal conjugate vaccine given as trial control. The vaccinee samples were drawn from two UK trials, COV001 and COV002, one of which was a single-blind randomized controlled phase 2/3 trial testing AZD1222 (ChAdOx1 nCoV-19) in healthy adults. Trial participant PBMC samples were collected at day 0 and day 28 after the second dose for TCRbeta chain sequencing. The CDR3 regions of human TCRbeta chains were analyzed by immunosequencing. The paper's data handling went like this. Repertoire TCRs were matched against a reference library of SARS-CoV-2-specific TCRs generated with the MIRA antigen-specificity platform. Breadth was defined as the fraction of unique TCRs that were SARS-CoV-2-associated. Depth was defined as the fraction of total T cells that were SARS-CoV-2-associated. Using the MIRA data, each spike-specific TCR was assigned both to the spike region to which the TCR was reactive and to a CD4 or CD8 class. Log10-transformed breadth and depth values were compared by one-way ANOVA with Sidak's multiple comparisons tests. TCRdb took over this immuneACCESS table, retaining in-frame rearrangements with V and J assigned. Such tables are incomplete; in checked studies, under half of the missing clones stem from an unresolved V gene, and the remainder is unexplained. V and J calls and clone size are copied from that table; D and trimming were computed from the DNA. The sample records approximately 130,000 clones, approximately 90% of which are singletons. The ten largest make up 11% of the sample.

The germline ends are 18 bases apart after V is trimmed by 2 bases and J by 3 bases. The CDR3 contains 17 residues, cysteine and phenylalanine counted. The read is trimmed to its CDR3 DNA, 51 bases read in frame from base 1. As encoded in the germline V gene, CDR1 is SGHAT while CDR2 is FQNNGV. This specimen consisted of peripheral blood, obtained on day 0 of MenACWY control vaccination. This TCR was recovered from an adult in good health. The chain joins TRBV11-2 to TRBJ2-3; the D gene is perhaps TRBD1 or TRBD2, as each covers 5 bases. The CDR3 is CASSLRFGTTETDTQYF. The DNA reads TGTGCCAGCAGCTTACGTTTCGGGACCACAGAGACAGATACGCAGTATTTT. Extended through the reference TRBV11-2 and TRBJ2-3 proteins, this CDR3 yields the full variable domain: EAGVAQSPRYKIIEKRQSVAFWCNPISGHATLYWYQQILGQGPKLLIQFQNNGVVDDSQLPKDRFSAERLKGVDSTLKIQPAKLEDSAVYLCASSLRFGTTETDTQYFGPGTRLTVL.